This T cell receptor (beta chain) appears in the sequencing data of a study of T cells in Graves' hyperthyroidism and ophthalmopathy. RNA transcripts were the template for amplifying TCR beta CDR3 regions. TCR CDR3 underwent first-round RT-PCR with the HTBI primer set. TCRdb ran MiXCR on the multiplex PCR reads and lists one entry per CDR3 protein. The sample yields about 640,000 distinct CDR3 sequences, about 20% seen once. V was shortened by 4 bases and J by 7 bases, with 8 bases between the two germline ends. The CDR3 has 11 amino acids. Per the germline V gene, CDR1 is GTSNPN and CDR2 is SVGIG (reference sequence). This clonotype was picked up many times.

Sequenced input: blood. The TCR sequence derives from a man under 40 with Graves' ophthalmopathy. The chain employs TRBV30 and TRBJ2-1; D is undetermined. This CDR3 is CAWTTMNEQFF. For the CDR3, the DNA is TGTGCCTGGACTACAATGAATGAGCAGTTCTTC.